A selection of T cell receptor beta chains follows, all from one sample in a study of human T cells and chemical hapten exposure. MiXCR was run by TCRdb on the RACE reads, yielding one entry per CDR3 protein. The sample includes 75,000 to 90,000 distinct CDR3 sequences, 8% to 13% of them seen just once. The specimen was whole blood, collected in connection with sensitization to the hapten diphenylcyclopropenone (DPC). The receptor source for this set is a woman in her forties or fifties with alopecia areata. Some clones in this sample may be carry-over from other donors' samples. Both conserved end residues are part of each CDR3. The order of the fields is J gene, V gene, CDR3 protein.

>TRBJ2-2|TRBV11-2
CASSWNGRRNTGELFF
>TRBJ2-3|TRBV20-1
CSARRAGAASTDTQYF
>TRBJ1-2|TRBV29-1
CSVDRVNYGYTF
>TRBJ1-1|TRBV7-6
CASSPGRGSEAFF
>TRBJ2-2|TRBV11-2
CALVTANTGELFF
>TRBJ1-5|TRBV12-3/TRBV12-4
CASSLGGGVRNQPQHF
>TRBJ2-1|TRBV4-2
CASSHTGQVFEISYNEQFF
>TRBJ2-3|TRBV7-8
CASSLTSVGTDTQYF
>TRBJ2-5|TRBV29-1
CSVPGPFGETQYF
>TRBJ2-7|TRBV20-1
CSASMFDPRSSYEQYF
>TRBJ2-1|TRBV5-5
CASSFSRNRASGHNEQFF
>TRBJ2-6|TRBV5-4
CASSLGPNSGANVLTF
>TRBJ2-7|TRBV20-1
CSARRRGGLHEQYF
>TRBJ2-3|TRBV27
CASSFPSGSGTDTQYF
>TRBJ2-7|TRBV21-1
CASSLLIRGTGGYEQYF